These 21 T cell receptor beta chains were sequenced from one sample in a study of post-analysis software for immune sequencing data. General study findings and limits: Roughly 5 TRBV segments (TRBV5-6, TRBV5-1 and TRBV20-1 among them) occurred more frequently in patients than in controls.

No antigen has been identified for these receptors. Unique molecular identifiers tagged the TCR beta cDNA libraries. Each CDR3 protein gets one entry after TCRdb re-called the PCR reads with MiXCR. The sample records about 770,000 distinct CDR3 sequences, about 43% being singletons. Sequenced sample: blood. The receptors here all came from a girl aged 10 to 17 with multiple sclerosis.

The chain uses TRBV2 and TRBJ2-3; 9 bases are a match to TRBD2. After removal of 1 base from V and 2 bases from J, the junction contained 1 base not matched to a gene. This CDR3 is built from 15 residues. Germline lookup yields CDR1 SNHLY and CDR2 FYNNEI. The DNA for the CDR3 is TGTGCCAGCAGTGAAGGACTAGCGGCCACAGATACGCAGTATTTT. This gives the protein CASSEGLAATDTQYF.

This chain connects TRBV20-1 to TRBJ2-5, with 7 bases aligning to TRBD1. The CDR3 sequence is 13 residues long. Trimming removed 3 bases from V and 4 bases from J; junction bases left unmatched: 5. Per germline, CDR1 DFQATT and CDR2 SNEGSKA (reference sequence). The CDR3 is CSASPGGVETQYF. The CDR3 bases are TGCAGTGCTAGTCCAGGGGGTGTAGAGACCCAGTACTTC.

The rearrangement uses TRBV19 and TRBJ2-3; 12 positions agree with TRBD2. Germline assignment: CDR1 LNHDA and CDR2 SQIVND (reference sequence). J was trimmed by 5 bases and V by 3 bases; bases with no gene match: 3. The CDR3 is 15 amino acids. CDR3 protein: CASSMALAGGDTQYF. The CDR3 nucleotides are TGTGCCAGTAGTATGGCACTAGCGGGAGGAGATACGCAGTATTTT.

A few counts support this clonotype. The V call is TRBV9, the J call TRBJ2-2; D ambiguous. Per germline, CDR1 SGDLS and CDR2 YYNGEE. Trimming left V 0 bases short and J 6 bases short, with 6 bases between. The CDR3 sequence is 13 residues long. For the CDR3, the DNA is TGTGCCAGCAGCGTAGGTTCCCCCGGGGAGCTGTTTTTT. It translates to CASSVGSPGELFF.

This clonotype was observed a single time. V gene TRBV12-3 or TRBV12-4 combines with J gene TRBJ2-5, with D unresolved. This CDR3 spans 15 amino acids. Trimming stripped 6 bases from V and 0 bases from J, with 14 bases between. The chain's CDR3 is CASRATTLNQETQYF. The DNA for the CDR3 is TGTGCCAGCAGGGCTACTACACTCAACCAAGAGACCCAGTACTTC.

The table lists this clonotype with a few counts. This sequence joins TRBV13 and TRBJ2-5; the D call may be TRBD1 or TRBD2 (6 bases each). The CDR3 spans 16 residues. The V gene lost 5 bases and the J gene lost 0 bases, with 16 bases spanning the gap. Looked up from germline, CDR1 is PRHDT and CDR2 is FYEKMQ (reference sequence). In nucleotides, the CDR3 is TGTGCCAGCAGCCCCCGAGGACAGCGGGACCAAGAGACCCAGTACTTC. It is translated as CASSPRGQRDQETQYF.

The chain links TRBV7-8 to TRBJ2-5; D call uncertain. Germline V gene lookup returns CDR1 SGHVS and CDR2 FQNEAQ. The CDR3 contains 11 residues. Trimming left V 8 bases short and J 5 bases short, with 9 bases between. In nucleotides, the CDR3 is TGTGCCAGCGCCGCCCAGGAGACCCAGTACTTC. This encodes CASAAQETQYF.

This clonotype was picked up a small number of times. The CDR3 DNA is TGTGCCAGCAGTTCCCGGACAGAGACCCTGGGGACCCAGTACTTC. Amino acids: CASSSRTETLGTQYF. The rearrangement links TRBV12-3 or TRBV12-4 to TRBJ2-5; maybe TRBD1 (6 bases). The CDR3 contains 15 residues. Trimming took off 4 bases at V and 7 bases at J, with 19 bases between the two ends.

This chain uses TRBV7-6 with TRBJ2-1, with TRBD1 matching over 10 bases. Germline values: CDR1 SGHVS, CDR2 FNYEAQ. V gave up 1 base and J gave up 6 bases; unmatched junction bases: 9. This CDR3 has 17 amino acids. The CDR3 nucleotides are TGTGCCAGCAGCTTAGTTGCGACAGGGGGCTTCAGCAATGAGCAGTTCTTC. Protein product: CASSLVATGGFSNEQFF.

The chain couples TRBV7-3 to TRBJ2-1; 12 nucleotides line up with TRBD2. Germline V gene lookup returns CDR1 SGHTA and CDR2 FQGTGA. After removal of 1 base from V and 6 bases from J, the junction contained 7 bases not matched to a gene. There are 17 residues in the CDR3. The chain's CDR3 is CASSLNLAGGLGNEQFF. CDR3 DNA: TGTGCCAGCAGCTTAAATCTAGCGGGAGGGTTGGGCAATGAGCAGTTCTTC.

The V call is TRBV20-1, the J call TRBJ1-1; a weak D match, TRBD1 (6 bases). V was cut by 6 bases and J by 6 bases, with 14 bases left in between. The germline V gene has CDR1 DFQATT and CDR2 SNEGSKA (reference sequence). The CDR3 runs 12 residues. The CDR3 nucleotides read TGCAGTGCGCAGCCAAGGGGGGCTGAAGCTTTCTTT. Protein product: CSAQPRGAEAFF.

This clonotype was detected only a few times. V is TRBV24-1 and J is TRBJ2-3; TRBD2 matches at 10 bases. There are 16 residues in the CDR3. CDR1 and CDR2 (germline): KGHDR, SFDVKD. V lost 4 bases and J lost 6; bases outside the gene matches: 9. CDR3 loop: CATSDPTSGIMDTQYF. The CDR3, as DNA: TGTGCCACCAGTGACCCAACTAGCGGGATAATGGATACGCAGTATTTT.

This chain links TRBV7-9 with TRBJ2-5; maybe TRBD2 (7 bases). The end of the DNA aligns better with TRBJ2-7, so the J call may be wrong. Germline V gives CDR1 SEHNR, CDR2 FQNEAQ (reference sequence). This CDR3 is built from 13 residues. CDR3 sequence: CASSLRGAHEQYF. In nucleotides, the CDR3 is TGTGCCAGCAGCTTACGGGGGGCTCACGAGCAGTACTTC.

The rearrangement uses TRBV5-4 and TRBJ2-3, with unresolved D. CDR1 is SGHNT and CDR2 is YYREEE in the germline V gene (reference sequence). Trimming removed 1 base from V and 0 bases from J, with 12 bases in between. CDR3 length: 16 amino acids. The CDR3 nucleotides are TGTGCCAGCAGCTTGCAAGCCCTGGGTAGCACAGATACGCAGTATTTT. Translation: CASSLQALGSTDTQYF. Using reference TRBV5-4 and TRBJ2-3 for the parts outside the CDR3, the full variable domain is ETGVTQSPTHLIKTRGQQVTLRCSSQSGHNTVSWYQQALGQGPQFIFQYYREEENGRGNFPPRFSGLQFPNYSSELNVNALELDDSALYLCASSLQALGSTDTQYFGPGTRLTVL.

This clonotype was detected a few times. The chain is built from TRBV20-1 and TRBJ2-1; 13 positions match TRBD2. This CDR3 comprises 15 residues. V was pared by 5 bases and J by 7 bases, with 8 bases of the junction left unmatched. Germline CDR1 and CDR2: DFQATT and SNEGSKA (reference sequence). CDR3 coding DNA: TGCAGTGCTTCTGTGGGACTAGCGGGAAGGAATGAGCAGTTCTTC. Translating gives CSASVGLAGRNEQFF.

The CDR3 bases are TGTGCCAGCAGTCCGATAGCGGGAGCCACACAAGAGACCCAGTACTTC. Translation: CASSPIAGATQETQYF. This chain joins TRBV27 and TRBJ2-5; 9 bases map to TRBD2. Trimming cost V 5 bases and J 2 bases; bases outside gene matches: 9. The CDR3 spans 16 residues. CDR1 is MNHEY and CDR2 is SMNVEV in the germline V gene (reference sequence).

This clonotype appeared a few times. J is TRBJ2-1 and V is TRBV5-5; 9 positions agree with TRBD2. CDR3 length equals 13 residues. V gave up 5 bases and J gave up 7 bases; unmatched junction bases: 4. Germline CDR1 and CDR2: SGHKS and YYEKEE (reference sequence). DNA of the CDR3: TGTGCCAGCAGTAGCGGGAGTAGGAATGAGCAGTTCTTC. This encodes CASSSGSRNEQFF.

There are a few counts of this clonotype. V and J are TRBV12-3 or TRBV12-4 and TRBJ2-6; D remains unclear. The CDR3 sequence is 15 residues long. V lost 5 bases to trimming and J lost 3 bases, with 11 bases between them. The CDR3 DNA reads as TGTGCCAGCAGTACCTGGGAAGTTGGGGCCAACGTCCTGACTTTC. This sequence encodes CASSTWEVGANVLTF.

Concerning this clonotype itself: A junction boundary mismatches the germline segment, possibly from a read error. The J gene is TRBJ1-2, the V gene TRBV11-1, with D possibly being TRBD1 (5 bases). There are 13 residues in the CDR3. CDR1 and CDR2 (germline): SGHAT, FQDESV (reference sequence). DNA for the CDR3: TGTGTCAGCAGCCGCCGGCAGGGCTATGGCTACACCTTC. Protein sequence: CVSSRRQGYGYTF.

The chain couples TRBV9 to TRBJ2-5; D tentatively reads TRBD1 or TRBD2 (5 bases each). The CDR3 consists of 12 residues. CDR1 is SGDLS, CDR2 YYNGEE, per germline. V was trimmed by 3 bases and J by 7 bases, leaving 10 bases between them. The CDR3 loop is CASSGDRGTQYF. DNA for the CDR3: TGTGCCAGCAGCGGGGACCGGGGGACCCAGTACTTC.

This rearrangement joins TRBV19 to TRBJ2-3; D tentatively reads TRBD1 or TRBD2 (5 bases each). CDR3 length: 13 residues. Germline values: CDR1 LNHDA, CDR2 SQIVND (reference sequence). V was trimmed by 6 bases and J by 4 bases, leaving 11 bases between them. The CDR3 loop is CASRTPGPDTQYF. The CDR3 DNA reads TGTGCCAGTAGGACTCCGGGACCAGATACGCAGTATTTT.